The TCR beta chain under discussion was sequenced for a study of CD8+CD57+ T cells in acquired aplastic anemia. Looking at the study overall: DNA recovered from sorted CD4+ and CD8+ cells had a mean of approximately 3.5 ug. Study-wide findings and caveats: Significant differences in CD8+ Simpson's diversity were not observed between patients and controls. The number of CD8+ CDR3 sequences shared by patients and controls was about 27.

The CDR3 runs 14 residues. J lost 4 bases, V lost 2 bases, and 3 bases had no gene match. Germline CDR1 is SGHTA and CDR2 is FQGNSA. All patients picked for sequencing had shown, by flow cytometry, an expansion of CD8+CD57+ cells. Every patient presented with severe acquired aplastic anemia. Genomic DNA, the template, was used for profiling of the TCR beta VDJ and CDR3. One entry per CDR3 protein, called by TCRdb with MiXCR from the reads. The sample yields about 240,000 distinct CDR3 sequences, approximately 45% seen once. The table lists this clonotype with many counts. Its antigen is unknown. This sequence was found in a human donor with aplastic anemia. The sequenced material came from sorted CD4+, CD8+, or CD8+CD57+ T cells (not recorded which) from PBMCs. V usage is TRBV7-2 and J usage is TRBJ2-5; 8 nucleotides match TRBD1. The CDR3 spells CASSLRQGRETQYF. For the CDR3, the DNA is TGTGCCAGCAGCTTAAGACAGGGGAGAGAGACCCAGTACTTC.